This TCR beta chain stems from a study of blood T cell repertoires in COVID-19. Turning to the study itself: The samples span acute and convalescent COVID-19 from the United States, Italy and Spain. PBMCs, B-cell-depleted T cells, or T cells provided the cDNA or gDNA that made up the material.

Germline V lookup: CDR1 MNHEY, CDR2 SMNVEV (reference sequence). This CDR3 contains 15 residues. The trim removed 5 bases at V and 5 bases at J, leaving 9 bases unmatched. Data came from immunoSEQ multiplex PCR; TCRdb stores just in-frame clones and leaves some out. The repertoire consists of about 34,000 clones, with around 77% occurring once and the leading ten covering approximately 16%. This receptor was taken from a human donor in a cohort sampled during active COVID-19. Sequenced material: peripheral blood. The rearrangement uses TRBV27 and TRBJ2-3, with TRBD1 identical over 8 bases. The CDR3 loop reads CASSLYRGSGDTQYF. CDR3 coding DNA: TGTGCCAGCAGTCTCTACAGGGGGTCGGGAGATACGCAGTATTTT.